Below, 5 T cell receptor beta chains from the same sample are listed, as sequenced in a study of CD8 T cells in Susac syndrome. Reverse transcription of 0.5 to 1 ug RNA was performed with random hexamers. TCRdb reprocessed the immunoSEQ multiplex PCR reads with MiXCR, giving one entry per CDR3 protein. The sample has 150,000 to 200,000 distinct CDR3 sequences; roughly 94% are singletons. Sequenced: CD4+ T cells from PBMCs. These receptors were obtained from a human donor with multiple sclerosis.

The chain has TRBV20-1 and TRBJ2-3; D gene uncertain. The CDR3 loop spans 11 amino acids. The ends were cut back, 3 bases at V and 3 bases at J, with 4 bases in the middle. Per the germline V gene, CDR1 is DFQATT and CDR2 is SNEGSKA (reference sequence). The CDR3 is CSASGTDTQYF. The CDR3 bases are TGCAGTGCTAGCGGAACAGATACGCAGTATTTT.

This chain uses TRBV7-9 with TRBJ2-5; TRBD1 aligns across 7 bases. The CDR3 is made up of 15 amino acids. Germline assignment: CDR1 SEHNR and CDR2 FQNEAQ (reference sequence). The V gene end was trimmed by 0 bases and the J gene end by 4 bases; junction bases not matched to a gene: 5. CDR3 sequence (DNA): TGTGCCAGCAGCTTAGCGGGGACAGAGCGAGAGACCCAGTACTTC. Protein product: CASSLAGTERETQYF.

V and J are TRBV20-1 and TRBJ1-2, with D possibly TRBD1 on 6 matching bases. Germline V CDR1 and CDR2: DFQATT, SNEGSKA (reference sequence). The V and J ends lost 3 bases and 4 bases respectively, with 9 bases between them. The CDR3 loop spans 12 amino acids. The CDR3 nucleotides read TGCAGTGCTAGTTCGACAGGCTATGGCTACACCTTC. This codes for CSASSTGYGYTF.

The gene calls are TRBV5-1 and TRBJ1-1; 7 nucleotides agree with TRBD1. The CDR3 is 14 amino acids. V was pared by 4 bases and J by 4 bases, with 7 bases of the junction left unmatched. Germline lookup yields CDR1 SGHRS and CDR2 YFSETQ. For the CDR3, the DNA is TGCGCCAGCAGCGCCACAGGGGTCGGCACTGAAGCTTTCTTT. This sequence encodes CASSATGVGTEAFF.

The chain is built from TRBV19 and TRBJ2-1; 7 nucleotides align to TRBD2. CDR3 length equals 13 residues. V was clipped by 1 base and J by 11 bases; unmatched bases: 5. Looked up from germline, CDR1 is LNHDA and CDR2 is SQIVND (reference sequence). The CDR3 is CASSIGGRAQQFF. CDR3 bases: TGTGCCAGTAGTATAGGAGGGAGGGCCCAGCAGTTCTTC.